A selection of T cell receptor beta chains follows, all from one sample in a study of shared clonotypes between healthy human individuals. Generated by immunoSEQ multiplex PCR, the TCRdb table keeps only in-frame clones and is missing some. The sample lists about 2.4 million clones, under 95% occurring once. The sample consisted of naive CD4+ T cells from PBMCs. The receptors here all came from a man between 18 and 29 years old in good health. Some clones in this sample may be carry-over from other donors' samples. The CDR3 runs from the conserved cysteine through the conserved F or W. D genes are given only for firm matches. Size is stated for part of the rows, as once, few or many counts, or as a class when the clone is expanded.

cdr3_aa: CASSYSMGKSYTF
cdr3_nt: TGTGCCAGCAGTTACTCTATGGGGAAAAGCTACACCTTC
j_call: TRBJ1-2
d_call: NA
v_call: TRBV6-5
clone_size: NA

cdr3_aa: CASSHYPRDQNTEAFF
cdr3_nt: TGTGCCAGCAGTCACTACCCCAGGGACCAGAACACTGAAGCTTTCTTT
j_call: TRBJ1-1
d_call: NA
v_call: TRBV6-4
clone_size: NA

cdr3_aa: CASSLSPGLKRQYF
cdr3_nt: TGTGCCAGCAGTTTATCACCGGGCCTAAAGCGGCAGTACTTC
j_call: TRBJ2-7
d_call: NA
v_call: TRBV27
clone_size: NA

cdr3_aa: CASSPSGPGYEQYF
cdr3_nt: TGTGCCAGCAGTCCATCGGGACCCGGCTACGAGCAGTACTTC
j_call: TRBJ2-7
d_call: NA
v_call: TRBV6-5
clone_size: NA

cdr3_aa: CASSQGTLAGVPDTQYF
cdr3_nt: TGTGCCAGCAGCCAAGGGACTCTAGCGGGAGTGCCAGATACGCAGTATTTT
j_call: TRBJ2-3
d_call: TRBD2
v_call: TRBV4-2
clone_size: NA

cdr3_aa: CASTLAGWDTEAFF
cdr3_nt: TGTGCCAGTACCTTGGCCGGGTGGGACACTGAAGCTTTCTTT
j_call: TRBJ1-1
d_call: NA
v_call: TRBV19
clone_size: NA

cdr3_aa: CAISESPGLVGNTIYF
cdr3_nt: TGTGCCATCAGTGAGTCGCCAGGCCTCGTCGGAAACACCATATATTTT
j_call: TRBJ1-3
d_call: NA
v_call: TRBV10-3
clone_size: NA

cdr3_aa: CASSSDRPNTGELFF
cdr3_nt: TGTGCCAGCAGTTCGGACAGGCCAAACACCGGGGAGCTGTTTTTT
j_call: TRBJ2-2
d_call: TRBD1
v_call: TRBV27
clone_size: NA

cdr3_aa: CASTPGLAGNNEQFF
cdr3_nt: TGTGCCAGCACCCCTGGGCTAGCGGGTAACAATGAGCAGTTCTTC
j_call: TRBJ2-1
d_call: TRBD2
v_call: TRBV28
clone_size: NA

cdr3_aa: CASSVDPENYGYTF
cdr3_nt: TGTGCCAGCAGCGTAGATCCAGAAAACTATGGCTACACCTTC
j_call: TRBJ1-2
d_call: NA
v_call: TRBV9
clone_size: NA

cdr3_aa: CASSLAPTGEAFF
cdr3_nt: TGTGCCAGCAGCTTAGCTCCGACGGGTGAAGCTTTCTTT
j_call: TRBJ1-1
d_call: NA
v_call: TRBV7-2
clone_size: NA

cdr3_aa: CASSPSSHQETQYF
cdr3_nt: TGTGCCAGCAGCCCCTCCTCGCACCAAGAGACCCAGTACTTC
j_call: TRBJ2-5
d_call: NA
v_call: TRBV7-2
clone_size: once

cdr3_aa: CASSPTTSTDTQYF
cdr3_nt: TGTGCCAGTAGTCCGACTACCAGCACAGATACGCAGTATTTT
j_call: TRBJ2-3
d_call: NA
v_call: TRBV19
clone_size: NA

cdr3_aa: CASNPTVWYGYTF
cdr3_nt: TGTGCCAGCAACCCGACAGTTTGGTATGGCTACACCTTC
j_call: TRBJ1-2
d_call: NA
v_call: TRBV6-1
clone_size: NA

cdr3_aa: CASSLAGGRSYNEQFF
cdr3_nt: TGTGCCAGCAGCTTGGCGGGAGGGCGCTCCTACAATGAGCAGTTCTTC
j_call: TRBJ2-1
d_call: TRBD2
v_call: TRBV7-9
clone_size: NA

cdr3_aa: CASTNPRGDTQYF
cdr3_nt: TGTGCCAGCACCAACCCTCGGGGGGATACGCAGTATTTT
j_call: TRBJ2-3
d_call: NA
v_call: TRBV6-4
clone_size: NA

cdr3_aa: CSARGRYEQYF
cdr3_nt: TGCAGTGCTAGGGGGAGGTACGAGCAGTACTTC
j_call: TRBJ2-7
d_call: NA
v_call: TRBV20-1
clone_size: NA

cdr3_aa: CASSPQGFDEQFF
cdr3_nt: TGTGCCAGCAGCCCACAGGGTTTCGATGAGCAGTTCTTC
j_call: TRBJ2-1
d_call: NA
v_call: TRBV5-4
clone_size: NA

cdr3_aa: CTSSQEGLSGEKLFF
cdr3_nt: TGCACCAGCAGCCAAGAGGGGTTGTCGGGTGAAAAACTGTTTTTT
j_call: TRBJ1-4
d_call: NA
v_call: TRBV1
clone_size: NA

cdr3_aa: CASSLGGTGEETQYF
cdr3_nt: TGCGCCAGCAGCTTGGGCGGGACAGGAGAAGAGACCCAGTACTTC
j_call: TRBJ2-5
d_call: TRBD1
v_call: TRBV5-1
clone_size: NA

cdr3_aa: CSVGQGLLSTDTQYF
cdr3_nt: TGCAGCGTGGGACAGGGGCTACTAAGCACAGATACGCAGTATTTT
j_call: TRBJ2-3
d_call: TRBD1
v_call: TRBV29-1
clone_size: NA

cdr3_aa: CASSPRAGPPAYEQYF
cdr3_nt: TGTGCCAGCAGCCCCCGAGCAGGGCCGCCGGCCTACGAGCAGTACTTC
j_call: TRBJ2-7
d_call: NA
v_call: TRBV4-2
clone_size: NA

cdr3_aa: CAISEQLPPSYEQYF
cdr3_nt: TGTGCCATCAGTGAGCAGCTTCCCCCCTCCTACGAGCAGTACTTC
j_call: TRBJ2-7
d_call: NA
v_call: TRBV10-3
clone_size: NA

cdr3_aa: CAWGGLAVSYEQYF
cdr3_nt: TGTGCCTGGGGGGGACTAGCGGTATCCTACGAGCAGTACTTC
j_call: TRBJ2-7
d_call: TRBD2
v_call: TRBV30
clone_size: once

cdr3_aa: CASSPGTGYDEQYF
cdr3_nt: TGCGCCAGCAGCCCCGGGACAGGGTATGACGAGCAGTACTTC
j_call: TRBJ2-7
d_call: TRBD1
v_call: TRBV5-1
clone_size: NA

cdr3_aa: CASSSLRGTDTQYF
cdr3_nt: TGTGCCAGCAGCTCCCTGCGAGGCACAGATACGCAGTATTTT
j_call: TRBJ2-3
d_call: NA
v_call: TRBV5-5
clone_size: NA

cdr3_aa: CASSLGSSGFNNEQFF
cdr3_nt: TGCGCCAGCAGCTTGGGTTCTAGCGGCTTTAACAATGAGCAGTTCTTC
j_call: TRBJ2-1
d_call: TRBD2
v_call: TRBV5-1
clone_size: NA

cdr3_aa: CASSQRTGGSSSGNTIYF
cdr3_nt: TGTGCCAGCAGCCAAAGGACAGGGGGTTCGAGCTCTGGAAACACCATATATTTT
j_call: TRBJ1-3
d_call: TRBD1
v_call: TRBV14
clone_size: NA

cdr3_aa: CASSLDSTYEQYF
cdr3_nt: TGCGCCAGCAGTTTGGACAGTACCTACGAGCAGTACTTC
j_call: TRBJ2-7
d_call: NA
v_call: TRBV5-1
clone_size: NA

cdr3_aa: CASSAGLAGEYF
cdr3_nt: TGTGCCAGCAGCGCGGGACTAGCGGGAGAGTACTTC
j_call: TRBJ2-7
d_call: TRBD2
v_call: TRBV11-2
clone_size: few

cdr3_aa: CASSLLVAEVLYNEQFF
cdr3_nt: TGCGCCAGCAGCTTGCTAGTAGCGGAGGTCCTCTACAATGAGCAGTTCTTC
j_call: TRBJ2-1
d_call: NA
v_call: TRBV5-1
clone_size: NA

cdr3_aa: CASRPSGRARETQYF
cdr3_nt: TGTGCCAGCAGGCCTAGCGGGAGGGCCAGGGAGACCCAGTACTTC
j_call: TRBJ2-5
d_call: TRBD2
v_call: TRBV6-1
clone_size: NA

cdr3_aa: CASSIQGDTEAFF
cdr3_nt: TGTGCCAGCAGTATACAGGGGGACACTGAAGCTTTCTTT
j_call: TRBJ1-1
d_call: TRBD1
v_call: TRBV7-9
clone_size: NA

cdr3_aa: CASSSHSSARFWETQYF
cdr3_nt: TGTGCCAGCAGCTCCCACAGCTCCGCCCGGTTTTGGGAGACCCAGTACTTC
j_call: TRBJ2-5
d_call: NA
v_call: TRBV7-9
clone_size: NA

cdr3_aa: CASLGGRGYTF
cdr3_nt: TGTGCCAGCCTGGGGGGCCGAGGCTACACCTTC
j_call: TRBJ1-2
d_call: NA
v_call: TRBV28
clone_size: NA

cdr3_aa: CASSSWDNEQYF
cdr3_nt: TGTGCCAGCAGCTCTTGGGATAACGAGCAGTACTTC
j_call: TRBJ2-7
d_call: NA
v_call: TRBV7-8
clone_size: NA

cdr3_aa: CASIDNYSYEQYF
cdr3_nt: TGTGCCAGCATAGACAATTACTCCTACGAGCAGTACTTC
j_call: TRBJ2-7
d_call: NA
v_call: TRBV27
clone_size: NA

cdr3_aa: CASRGQGGGGTEAFF
cdr3_nt: TGTGCCAGCAGGGGACAGGGAGGAGGAGGAACTGAAGCTTTCTTT
j_call: TRBJ1-1
d_call: TRBD1
v_call: TRBV28
clone_size: NA

cdr3_aa: CASADSNYGYTF
cdr3_nt: TGTGCCAGCGCGGACAGTAACTATGGCTACACCTTC
j_call: TRBJ1-2
d_call: NA
v_call: TRBV10-3
clone_size: NA

cdr3_aa: CASSLADVADTQYF
cdr3_nt: TGCGCCAGCAGCTTGGCCGACGTGGCAGATACGCAGTATTTT
j_call: TRBJ2-3
d_call: NA
v_call: TRBV5-1
clone_size: NA

cdr3_aa: CASSSVSSGDSYEQYF
cdr3_nt: TGTGCCAGCAGCTCTGTCTCTAGCGGGGATTCCTACGAGCAGTACTTC
j_call: TRBJ2-7
d_call: TRBD2
v_call: TRBV5-4
clone_size: NA

cdr3_aa: CASSLGTGVSTDTQYF
cdr3_nt: TGCGCCAGCAGCCTGGGGACAGGGGTTAGCACAGATACGCAGTATTTT
j_call: TRBJ2-3
d_call: TRBD1
v_call: TRBV5-1
clone_size: NA

cdr3_aa: CSVGGRDYNYEQYF
cdr3_nt: TGCAGCGTTGGGGGCAGGGACTATAACTACGAGCAGTACTTC
j_call: TRBJ2-7
d_call: TRBD2
v_call: TRBV29-1
clone_size: NA

cdr3_aa: CASRSSGTANEKLFF
cdr3_nt: TGTGCCAGCAGGAGCTCGGGGACAGCGAATGAAAAACTGTTTTTT
j_call: TRBJ1-4
d_call: TRBD1
v_call: TRBV28
clone_size: NA

cdr3_aa: CASSPPQREAHEQYF
cdr3_nt: TGTGCCAGCAGCCCTCCGCAGCGGGAGGCCCACGAGCAGTACTTC
j_call: TRBJ2-7
d_call: TRBD2
v_call: TRBV11-2
clone_size: NA

cdr3_aa: CASSLAVGNTIYF
cdr3_nt: TGTGCCAGCAGCTTAGCGGTTGGAAACACCATATATTTT
j_call: TRBJ1-3
d_call: NA
v_call: TRBV7-7
clone_size: NA

cdr3_aa: CASSKNQGVGNGYTF
cdr3_nt: TGTGCCAGCAGTAAAAACCAGGGCGTTGGGAATGGCTACACCTTC
j_call: TRBJ1-2
d_call: NA
v_call: TRBV27
clone_size: NA

cdr3_aa: CASSLGGQGNTEAFF
cdr3_nt: TGCGCCAGCAGCTTGGGTGGACAGGGGAACACTGAAGCTTTCTTT
j_call: TRBJ1-1
d_call: TRBD1
v_call: TRBV5-1
clone_size: NA

cdr3_aa: CASQGQGTTGELFF
cdr3_nt: TGTGCCAGCCAAGGACAGGGTACCACCGGGGAGCTGTTTTTT
j_call: TRBJ2-2
d_call: TRBD1
v_call: TRBV19
clone_size: NA

cdr3_aa: CASSYSRYLDTGELFF
cdr3_nt: TGTGCCAGCAGTTACTCTCGGTATTTGGACACCGGGGAGCTGTTTTTT
j_call: TRBJ2-2
d_call: NA
v_call: TRBV6-5
clone_size: NA

cdr3_aa: CASSFGGTGQDEQYF
cdr3_nt: TGTGCCAGCAGCTTCGGGGGGACAGGGCAGGACGAGCAGTACTTC
j_call: TRBJ2-7
d_call: TRBD1
v_call: TRBV7-8
clone_size: NA

cdr3_aa: CASSVVQQNTGELFF
cdr3_nt: TGTGCCAGCAGCGTAGTACAGCAGAACACCGGGGAGCTGTTTTTT
j_call: TRBJ2-2
d_call: NA
v_call: TRBV9
clone_size: NA

cdr3_aa: CSARDRPGTAF
cdr3_nt: TGCAGTGCTAGAGATCGACCGGGCACAGCCTTC
j_call: TRBJ1-2
d_call: NA
v_call: TRBV20-1
clone_size: NA

cdr3_aa: CAWSRIRGETQYF
cdr3_nt: TGTGCCTGGAGTCGTATCAGGGGGGAGACCCAGTACTTC
j_call: TRBJ2-5
d_call: TRBD1
v_call: TRBV30
clone_size: NA